A selection of T cell receptor beta chains follows, all from one sample in a study of T cell responses to AZD1222 COVID-19 vaccine. Using immunoSEQ multiplex PCR, the repertoire was profiled, and TCRdb retains in-frame clones only, with some absent. Among around 58,000 clones listed, approximately 79% were seen once. The material was peripheral blood, obtained on day 0 of AZD1222 vaccination. Source of these receptors: an adult in good health. Both conserved end residues are part of each CDR3. The order of the fields is V gene, J gene, CDR3 length, D gene, clone size, CDR3 DNA, CDR3 protein. A D gene is named only where the DNA matches it firmly. A clone size is listed for some rows: how often the clone was seen (once, few, many), or a class if it is expanded.

>TRBV6-2/TRBV6-3|TRBJ2-2|13|.|.
TGTGCCAGCAGTTACACCAACACCGGGGAGCTGTTTTTT
CASSYTNTGELFF
>TRBV6-6|TRBJ1-1|16|TRBD1|.
TGTGCCACTAGAGGAGGACAGGGGCTCATGAACACTGAAGCTTTCTTT
CATRGGQGLMNTEAFF
>TRBV28|TRBJ1-4|15|.|once
TGTGCCAGCAGTCTCCTTTTGGTAGGAAATGAAAAACTGTTTTTT
CASSLLLVGNEKLFF
>TRBV3-1/TRBV3-2|TRBJ2-1|16|.|.
TGTGCCAGCAGCGGCCGGGAAGTGAGCTCCTACAATGAGCAGTTCTTC
CASSGREVSSYNEQFF
>TRBV7-2|TRBJ1-2|16|TRBD1|once
TGTGCCAGCAGCTTAGTGACAGGGGGCGCAGGGAGTGGCTACACCTTC
CASSLVTGGAGSGYTF
>TRBV27|TRBJ2-7|13|TRBD1|once
TGTGCCAGCTTCCGGGACAGGGGGTTGGGCCTTATCTTC
CASFRDRGLGLIF
>TRBV18|TRBJ1-1|17|TRBD1|.
TGTGCCAGCTCACTAAAAGCCGGGACAGGGACCTACACTGAAGCTTTCTTT
CASSLKAGTGTYTEAFF
>TRBV11-2|TRBJ2-5|15|.|.
TGTGCCAGCAGCTTAGGTCAGGCCTCCGTGGAGACCCAGTACTTC
CASSLGQASVETQYF
>TRBV6-2/TRBV6-3|TRBJ1-5|14|TRBD1|.
TGTGCCAGCAGTTACCCAGGGGGCGGTCAGCCCCAGCATTTT
CASSYPGGGQPQHF
>TRBV9|TRBJ2-7|15|TRBD1|.
TGTGCCAGCAGCATGGCCGGGACAGGGACCTACGAGCAGTACTTC
CASSMAGTGTYEQYF
>TRBV19|TRBJ1-6|14|TRBD1|.
TGTGCCAGTAGTGACGGGACAGGGGTTTCACCCCTCCACTTT
CASSDGTGVSPLHF
>TRBV5-8|TRBJ2-7|12|TRBD1|.
TGTGCCAGCAGCCGGGGACAGCTGGAGCAGTACTTC
CASSRGQLEQYF
>TRBV12-3/TRBV12-4|TRBJ2-5|13|.|.
TGTGCCAGCAGTCCCGGACAGCAAGAGACCCAGTACTTC
CASSPGQQETQYF
>TRBV5-1|TRBJ1-1|15|TRBD1|.
TGCGCCAGCAGCTTGGACGGACAGGGGGACACTGAAGCTTTCTTT
CASSLDGQGDTEAFF
>TRBV5-8|TRBJ2-7|15|TRBD2|.
TGTGCCAGCAGCTTGAGTAGCGGGGGACCCTACGAGCAGTACTTC
CASSLSSGGPYEQYF
>TRBV30|TRBJ2-4|16|TRBD1|.
TGTGCCTGGAGAGCTGACAGGGTCGGGGCCAAAAACATTCAGTACTTC
CAWRADRVGAKNIQYF
>TRBV7-2|TRBJ2-7|12|.|.
TGTGCCAGCAGCTTAAGGCACTACGAGCAGTACTTC
CASSLRHYEQYF
>TRBV6-5|TRBJ1-2|13|.|.
TGTGCCAGCACCCCTCCAAAGGGGGATGGCTACACCTTC
CASTPPKGDGYTF
>TRBV28|TRBJ2-7|12|.|.
TGTGCCAGCAGTTCGCGACCCTACGAGCAGTACTTC
CASSSRPYEQYF
>TRBV12-2|TRBJ2-2|17|.|.
TGTGCAAGTCGCTTAGAGGGGGACAGGACGGACACCGGGGAGCTGTTTTTT
CASRLEGDRTDTGELFF
>TRBV3-1/TRBV3-2|TRBJ2-7|14|TRBD2|once
TGTGCCAGCAGCCGAGGACTAGACTCCTACGAGCAGTACTTC
CASSRGLDSYEQYF
>TRBV6-2/TRBV6-3|TRBJ1-6|14|.|once
TGTGCCAGCAGCCCATCAGGGGATAATTCACCCCTCCACTTT
CASSPSGDNSPLHF
>TRBV5-1|TRBJ1-1|13|.|.
TGCGCCAGCAGCTTCTCGCGCGTCGCTGAAGCTTTCTTT
CASSFSRVAEAFF
>TRBV7-2|TRBJ2-3|17|TRBD2|.
TGTGCCAGCAGCCAACGGAAACTAGCGGGAGGGAGAAATACGCAGTATTTT
CASSQRKLAGGRNTQYF
>TRBV19|TRBJ1-1|16|TRBD1|.
TGTGCCAGTAGTATAACGTACAGGGGGACTAGCACTGAAGCTTTCTTT
CASSITYRGTSTEAFF
>TRBV30|TRBJ2-5|12|.|.
TGTGCCTGGAGTCCAGGGGTGGAGACCCAGTACTTC
CAWSPGVETQYF
>TRBV19|TRBJ2-1|20|.|.
TGTGCCAGTAGTAACCCAGGGGAGAGGCAGGTAGGGCGGGCCTACAATGAGCAGTTCTTC
CASSNPGERQVGRAYNEQFF
>TRBV11-2|TRBJ1-1|16|.|.
TGTGCCAGCAGCTTTCCCCCGGGGGGAGGCCACACTGAAGCTTTCTTT
CASSFPPGGGHTEAFF
>TRBV5-1|TRBJ1-4|13|.|.
TGCGCCAGCAGCAGAGATCAGGGGGAAAAACTGTTTTTT
CASSRDQGEKLFF
>TRBV4-1|TRBJ1-2|16|TRBD1|.
TGCGCCAGCAGCCAAAGAAAGACAGGGGGCGGCTATGGCTACACCTTC
CASSQRKTGGGYGYTF
>TRBV29-1|TRBJ2-7|13|TRBD2|.
TGCAGCGGGGCCAGGGAGGGGTACTACGAGCAGTACTTC
CSGAREGYYEQYF
>TRBV19|TRBJ2-5|13|.|.
TGTGCCAGTAGTCTTGGGAGATTGGAGACCCAGTACTTC
CASSLGRLETQYF
>TRBV28|TRBJ2-7|14|.|once
TGTGCCAGCAGTAGGGGGGGGCTTTCCTACGAGCAGTACTTC
CASSRGGLSYEQYF
>TRBV7-8|TRBJ1-2|14|.|.
TGTGCCAGCAGCACCCTGGCAGGCCTCCATGGCTACACCTTC
CASSTLAGLHGYTF
>TRBV5-1|TRBJ2-1|14|.|.
TGCGCCAGCATTGCCTCCCTAGTGCACAATGAGCAGTTCTTC
CASIASLVHNEQFF
>TRBV19|TRBJ2-3|13|.|.
TGTGCCAGTAGTGACAGGAGCACAGATACGCAGTATTTT
CASSDRSTDTQYF
>TRBV27|TRBJ2-3|16|.|.
TGTGCCAGCAGGGGGACTTCACGAGCTAGCACAGATACGCAGTATTTT
CASRGTSRASTDTQYF
>TRBV28|TRBJ1-1|15|.|.
TGTGCCAGCAGTTTAGGTGGCAGGGCGGAAAGGGAAGCTTTCTTT
CASSLGGRAEREAFF
>TRBV6-5|TRBJ2-2|15|TRBD1|.
TGTGCCAGCAGTCAGGACAGGGGAGCAACCGGGGAGCTGTTTTTT
CASSQDRGATGELFF
>TRBV5-1|TRBJ1-2|13|.|.
TGCGCCAGCAGCTTCAGTGGGGACTATGGCTACACCTTC
CASSFSGDYGYTF
>TRBV11-2|TRBJ2-7|14|.|.
TGTGCCAGCAGCTTAGGGTGGGGCAGGTACGAGCAGTACTTC
CASSLGWGRYEQYF
>TRBV5-6|TRBJ2-3|13|.|once
TGTGCCAGCAGCGCGGCCACAGGGAAGACGCAGTATTTT
CASSAATGKTQYF
>TRBV9|TRBJ2-7|13|TRBD1|.
TGTGCCAGCAGCTTGACAGGGGGCGAGGAGCAGTACTTC
CASSLTGGEEQYF
>TRBV6-2/TRBV6-3|TRBJ2-4|13|.|once
TGTGCCAGCAGTTATAGGAAATGGAACATTCAGTACTTC
CASSYRKWNIQYF
>TRBV7-9|TRBJ2-2|18|TRBD2|.
TGTGCCAGCAGCTCTTTCGGACTAGCGGGAGTTTCTGCCGGGGAGCTGTTTTTT
CASSSFGLAGVSAGELFF
>TRBV6-5|TRBJ1-2|13|.|.
TGTGCCAGCAGGACGGACGTTGACTATGGCTACACCTTC
CASRTDVDYGYTF
>TRBV11-2|TRBJ2-7|18|TRBD1|.
TGTGCCAGCAGCTTAGGGGCGGATGGGACAGGGGATTCCTACGAGCAGTACTTC
CASSLGADGTGDSYEQYF
>TRBV5-1|TRBJ2-2|16|TRBD2|.
TGCGCCAGCAGCCCCCTCGGGGGGACGAACACCGGGGAGCTGTTTTTT
CASSPLGGTNTGELFF
>TRBV4-2|TRBJ1-2|15|.|.
TGTGCCAGCAGCCAAGAACGGACCGTCAACTATGGCTACACCTTC
CASSQERTVNYGYTF
>TRBV12-3/TRBV12-4|TRBJ1-5|12|.|.
TGTGCCAGCAGGTTACAGGGTCAGCCCCAGCATTTT
CASRLQGQPQHF
>TRBV19|TRBJ2-4|14|.|.
TGTGCCAGTAGTAGTAGGGGAGGTGTGGACATTCAGTACTTC
CASSSRGGVDIQYF
>TRBV14|TRBJ1-2|14|.|.
TGTGCCAGCAGCCAAGATTGGGGGCTCGGCGGCTACACCTTC
CASSQDWGLGGYTF
>TRBV2|TRBJ1-1|14|.|.
TGTGCCAGCAGTCGAACAGGCCTAAACACTGAAGCTTTCTTT
CASSRTGLNTEAFF
>TRBV6-5|TRBJ2-7|15|TRBD2|.
TGTGCCAGCAGTTACGCGAGGACTAGCGGATACGAGCAGTACTTC
CASSYARTSGYEQYF
>TRBV5-1|TRBJ2-3|16|TRBD2|.
TGCGCCAGCAGACCGACTAGCGGGAGGGGGATGGATACGCAGTATTTT
CASRPTSGRGMDTQYF
>TRBV2|TRBJ2-2|16|TRBD2|.
TGTGCCAGCAGTGGGGTCCTAGCGGCCTCGCCCGGGGAGCTGTTTTTT
CASSGVLAASPGELFF